A single sample gave rise to the 13 T cell receptor beta chains below, sequenced in a study of blood T cell repertoires in COVID-19. The protocol was immunoSEQ multiplex PCR, while the TCRdb copy is restricted to in-frame clones and leaves out a portion. The profile shows approximately 300,000 clones, around 88% of them singletons. Material: peripheral blood. Every receptor here comes from a woman aged 50 to 60 with acute or convalescent COVID-19.

The rearrangement joins TRBV18 to TRBJ1-2, with 12 positions matching TRBD1. In germline, CDR1 is KGHSH, CDR2 LQKENI. The CDR3 has 16 residues. The ends lost 3 bases at V and 8 bases at J; junction bases unmatched: 10. This CDR3 is CASSPLPGQGAQGYTF. The CDR3 region has the DNA TGTGCCAGCTCACCGCTACCGGGACAGGGGGCGCAGGGCTACACCTTC.

The V and J genes are TRBV5-1 and TRBJ1-1; TRBD1 matches at 10 bases. This CDR3 is 15 amino acids long. The V gene's germline CDR1 is SGHRS and CDR2 YFSETQ. J lost 4 bases, V lost 2 bases, and 5 bases had no gene match. DNA for the CDR3: TGCGCCAGCAGCTTCTCAGGACAGGGGGGCACTGAAGCTTTCTTT. Its protein product is CASSFSGQGGTEAFF.

This clone was counted a single time. This rearrangement joins TRBV2 to TRBJ1-5, with 9 bases aligning to TRBD1. V shed 7 bases, J shed 7 bases, and the junction held 8 bases outside the gene matches. The CDR3 extends over 14 amino acids. Germline V CDR1 and CDR2: SNHLY, FYNNEI. The CDR3 is CASNDRGGLQPQHF. The CDR3 nucleotides are TGTGCCAGCAACGACAGGGGGGGACTGCAGCCCCAGCATTTT.

The J gene is TRBJ2-4, the V gene TRBV3-1 (or the pseudogene TRBV3-2), with 8 bases that match TRBD1. Germline CDR1 LGHDT, CDR2 YNNKEL (reference sequence). The CDR3 spans 15 residues. Trimming cost V 0 bases and J 8 bases; bases outside gene matches: 6. CDR3 in DNA: TGTGCCAGCAGCCAAGAGGACAGGGCCAGGGACATTCAGTACTTC. This gives the protein CASSQEDRARDIQYF.

The rearrangement links TRBV9 to TRBJ1-1; 9 nucleotides align to TRBD1. This CDR3 spans 14 amino acids. The V segment lost 3 bases and the J segment 5 bases; nucleotides outside the gene matches: 5. The germline gives CDR1 SGDLS, CDR2 YYNGEE. CDR3 protein: CASSDGQGMTEAFF. The CDR3 DNA is TGTGCCAGCAGCGATGGACAGGGGATGACTGAAGCTTTCTTT.

This chain uses TRBV3-1 (or the pseudogene TRBV3-2) with TRBJ2-5, with 7 positions matching TRBD1. The CDR3 has 13 residues. Trimming cost V 2 bases and J 6 bases; bases outside gene matches: 3. Germline loops: CDR1 LGHDT, CDR2 YNNKEL (reference sequence). Here the CDR3 DNA reads TGTGCCAGCAGCCAACCGGGACAGCAGACCCAGTACTTC. The encoded protein is CASSQPGQQTQYF.

The V call is TRBV18, the J call TRBJ2-5; D gene uncertain. V was pared by 4 bases and J by 3 bases, with 9 bases between. The CDR3 has 13 amino acids. Germline CDR1 and CDR2: KGHSH and LQKENI. CDR3 sequence reads: CASSLRTEETQYF. The CDR3 DNA follows: TGTGCCAGCTCACTGCGAACCGAAGAGACCCAGTACTTC.

This clone was recorded once. V is TRBV7-2 and J is TRBJ2-5, with 9 nucleotides matching TRBD1. This CDR3 comprises 15 residues. V lost 3 bases and J lost 5; bases outside the gene matches: 7. Germline CDR1 SGHTA, CDR2 FQGNSA. CDR3 region: CASSLITGGAETQYF. Written as DNA, the CDR3 is TGTGCCAGCAGCTTGATTACAGGGGGCGCGGAGACCCAGTACTTC.

J is TRBJ2-5 and V is TRBV5-1, with 10 positions matching TRBD2. J was trimmed by 5 bases and V by 4 bases; bases with no gene match: 8. Germline V CDR1 and CDR2: SGHRS, YFSETQ. The CDR3 covers 15 residues. The CDR3 protein is CASSPLAGGPETQYF. Written as DNA, the CDR3 is TGCGCCAGCAGCCCGTTAGCGGGGGGCCCGGAGACCCAGTACTTC. Supplemented by reference TRBV5-1 and TRBJ2-5, the full variable domain reads KAGVTQTPRYLIKTRGQQVTLSCSPISGHRSVSWYQQTPGQGLQFLFEYFSETQRNKGNFPGRFSGRQFSNSRSEMNVSTLELGDSALYLCASSPLAGGPETQYFGPGTRLLVL.

The chain employs TRBV7-9 and TRBJ2-4; 8 bases line up with TRBD2. Trimming at V came to 2 bases and at J to 7 bases, leaving 16 bases not matched to a gene. The CDR3 has 18 residues. Germline assignment: CDR1 SEHNR and CDR2 FQNEAQ (reference sequence). This CDR3 reads CASSLRLAGPGLGNIQYF. CDR3 bases: TGTGCCAGCAGCTTAAGATTAGCGGGACCAGGTTTAGGTAACATTCAGTACTTC.

The CDR3 sequence: CASSQGGGGETQYF. CDR3 in DNA: TGTGCCAGCAGCCAAGGAGGGGGCGGAGAGACCCAGTACTTC. V and J are TRBV4-2 and TRBJ2-5; 7 bases are shared with TRBD1. This CDR3 has 14 amino acids. CDR1 is LGHNA, CDR2 YNFKEQ, per germline. V dropped 1 base and J dropped 4; count of bases not matched to a gene: 3.

The chain is built from TRBV6-2 or TRBV6-3 and TRBJ2-7; the match to TRBD2 covers 8 bases. The V segment lost 2 bases and the J segment 6 bases; nucleotides outside the gene matches: 6. CDR1 and CDR2 (germline): MNHEY, SVGEGT. The CDR3 has 14 amino acids. The CDR3 sequence: CASSYPGGPAEQYF. CDR3 coding DNA: TGTGCCAGCAGTTACCCGGGAGGGCCAGCCGAGCAGTACTTC.

This chain links TRBV19 with TRBJ1-6; D may be TRBD1 (6 bases). V dropped 11 bases and J dropped 6 bases, with 17 bases sitting between them. CDR1 LNHDA and CDR2 SQIVND come from the germline V gene (reference sequence). The CDR3 is 14 amino acids. The CDR3 DNA follows: TGTGCCGGTAAAAACAGGGCGGCTAATTCACCCCTCCACTTT. This codes for CAGKNRAANSPLHF.